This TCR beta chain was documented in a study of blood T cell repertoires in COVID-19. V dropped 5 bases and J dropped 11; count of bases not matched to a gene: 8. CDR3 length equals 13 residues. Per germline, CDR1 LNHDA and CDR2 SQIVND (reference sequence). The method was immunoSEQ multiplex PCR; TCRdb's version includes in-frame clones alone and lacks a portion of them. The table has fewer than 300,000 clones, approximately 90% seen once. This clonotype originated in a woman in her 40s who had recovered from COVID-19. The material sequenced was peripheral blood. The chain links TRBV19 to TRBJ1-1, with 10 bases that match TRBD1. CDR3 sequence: CASSPGTGAWAFF. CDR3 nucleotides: TGTGCCAGTAGTCCCGGGACAGGGGCGTGGGCTTTCTTT.